This TCR beta chain appears in the sequencing data of a study of identical twins. General study points: Twins' surplus sharing was weaker for beta out-of-frame sequences.

A word on this clonotype: Its target is not known.

This CDR3 region has 14 residues. Trimming removed 7 bases at V and 10 bases at J, with 20 bases between. A universal primer site was incorporated via template switching, and the cDNA contained unique molecular identifiers. A single record per CDR3 protein comes from TCRdb applying MiXCR to the 5' RACE reads. The data contain about 470,000 distinct CDR3 sequences, 20% to 30% of them singletons. The data also belong to a second study, concerning T cells expressing NK-cell markers. From that study: Sorting in several experiments was restricted by an anti-gamma-delta TCR antibody to alpha-beta TCR T cells. Dominant NKG2C+ clonotype frequencies of 1.0-7.0% of CD8+ T cells were measured in more than five donors.

The sequenced material came from CD4+ T cells sorted from blood. The origin of this receptor is a young woman in good health. The chain couples TRBV12-3 or TRBV12-4 to TRBJ2-1; tentatively, D is TRBD1 (6 bases). This chain's CDR3 is CASTPGGHSMEQFF. The CDR3 region has the DNA TGTGCCAGCACCCCTGGGGGCCATTCGATGGAGCAGTTCTTC.